These T cell receptor beta chains were read from a single sample in a study of blood T cell repertoires in COVID-19. Assay used: immunoSEQ multiplex PCR; TCRdb lists only in-frame clones, some missing. The table shows 250,000 to 350,000 clones, with approximately 90% occurring only once. Sequenced: peripheral blood. Source of these receptors: a young man with acute or convalescent COVID-19. CDR3s include the opening cysteine and the closing phenylalanine or tryptophan. A D gene is named only where the DNA matches it firmly. Clone size is stated in some rows and not others, as once, few, many or a class when expanded.

D gene	V gene	clone size	J gene	CDR3 DNA	CDR3 protein
TRBD1	TRBV3-1/TRBV3-2	-	TRBJ2-5	TGTGCCAGCAGCCAAAACAGGGGGCTGGGAGAGACCCAGTACTTC	CASSQNRGLGETQYF
-	TRBV19	-	TRBJ1-1	TGTGCCAGTAGTATCATGGGCAAGTTGAACACTGAAGCTTTCTTT	CASSIMGKLNTEAFF
-	TRBV5-1	few	TRBJ1-1	TGCGCCAGCAGCTTGGGGGTCGGAGGAGCTTTCTTT	CASSLGVGGAFF
-	TRBV7-9	-	TRBJ1-2	TGTGCCAGCACCCAGGGGTGGTCCAACTATGGCTACACCTTC	CASTQGWSNYGYTF
TRBD1	TRBV6-6	-	TRBJ2-7	TGTGCCAGCAGTTACTTCGGGCAGGGGGCCTACGAGCAGTACTTC	CASSYFGQGAYEQYF
TRBD1	TRBV5-5	-	TRBJ1-1	TGTGCCAGCAGCCCCGGGACAGAGAACACTGAAGCTTTCTTT	CASSPGTENTEAFF
-	TRBV12-5	-	TRBJ2-3	TGTGCTAGTGGTTTGGGTCAGAACACAGATACGCAGTATTTT	CASGLGQNTDTQYF
-	TRBV6-6	-	TRBJ2-5	TGTGCCAGCAGTTACGGGGGCCTCGCTGTAAAAGAGACCCAGTACTTC	CASSYGGLAVKETQYF
-	TRBV10-3	-	TRBJ1-5	TGTGCCATCAGTGAGTACGGGGGGAATCAGCCCCAGCATTTT	CAISEYGGNQPQHF
TRBD2	TRBV6-5	-	TRBJ2-1	TGTGCCAGCAGACTAGCGGGAGCAGGGAATGAGCAGTTCTTC	CASRLAGAGNEQFF
-	TRBV19	-	TRBJ1-1	TGTGCCAGTAGTTGGGGCCTGAACACTGAAGCTTTCTTT	CASSWGLNTEAFF
TRBD1	TRBV6-5	few	TRBJ1-5	TGTGCCAGCAGTTACGGGACAGCGAATCAGCCCCAGCATTTT	CASSYGTANQPQHF
TRBD2	TRBV5-1	-	TRBJ2-7	TGCGCCAGCAGCTTCGGTTCCAGCGGGAGGGCCTCTGAGCAGTACTTC	CASSFGSSGRASEQYF
-	TRBV5-6	-	TRBJ1-1	TGTGCCAGCAGCTTAACAGACACTGAAGCTTTCTTT	CASSLTDTEAFF
-	TRBV5-4	-	TRBJ1-2	TGTGCCAGCAGCCCTGACAGTAACTATGGCTACACCTTC	CASSPDSNYGYTF
-	TRBV19	-	TRBJ1-5	TGTGCCAGTAGTATAGGGTGGGGGGGGCTGAATCAGCCCCAGCATTTT	CASSIGWGGLNQPQHF
-	TRBV5-1	-	TRBJ2-7	TGCGCCAGCAGCCCGTCCCCCGACTCCCGGTACGAGCAGTACTTC	CASSPSPDSRYEQYF
TRBD1	TRBV7-9	-	TRBJ1-2	TGTGCCAGCAGCTTAGCGCAATTCCGGGACAGGGTCGATGGCTACACCTTC	CASSLAQFRDRVDGYTF
-	TRBV18	-	TRBJ1-1	TGTGCCAGCTCACTGGCTTCTAACACTGAAGCTTTCTTT	CASSLASNTEAFF
TRBD1	TRBV6-5	-	TRBJ1-5	TGTGCCAGCAGCCGGGACAGGGGAAAAATTCAGCCCCAGCATTTT	CASSRDRGKIQPQHF
TRBD1	TRBV7-3	-	TRBJ1-2	TGTGCCAGCAGCATGGGACAGGGGGACGGCTACACCTTC	CASSMGQGDGYTF
-	TRBV4-1	-	TRBJ1-4	TGCGCCAGCAGCCAAGAACCCCATGTTGGGGGCCGGGGTGAAAAACTGTTTTTT	CASSQEPHVGGRGEKLFF
-	TRBV11-2	-	TRBJ2-1	TGTGCCAGCAGCTTCGGGGGAAGAGCCGAGCAGTTCTTC	CASSFGGRAEQFF
TRBD1	TRBV15	-	TRBJ2-7	TGTGCCACCGAGAACGGCCGGGACAGGGTCTCCTACGAGCAGTACTTC	CATENGRDRVSYEQYF
-	TRBV5-1	-	TRBJ1-3	TGCGCCAGCAGCTTGGCCTTAGAGGGTGCAAACACCATATATTTT	CASSLALEGANTIYF
-	TRBV6-5	-	TRBJ2-7	TGTGCCAGCAGCGGGGGAAATACCTACGAGCAGTACTTC	CASSGGNTYEQYF
-	TRBV7-2	-	TRBJ1-6	TGTGCCAGCAGCCCCTCTGGGGTCCGGGGGAATTCACCCCTCCACTTT	CASSPSGVRGNSPLHF
TRBD2	TRBV28	few	TRBJ2-3	TGTGCCAGCAGTGACGAGGGACTAGCGGGAGATACGCAGTATTTT	CASSDEGLAGDTQYF
TRBD1	TRBV5-1	-	TRBJ1-6	TGCGCCAGCAGCTTGGTGGGACAGGGGGCCGATTCACCCCTCCACTTT	CASSLVGQGADSPLHF
-	TRBV6-6	once	TRBJ1-4	TGTGCCAGCAGACCCGGCGGGGGAACCGATAATGAAAAACTGTTTTTT	CASRPGGGTDNEKLFF
-	TRBV28	once	TRBJ1-4	TGTGCCAGCTGGACCCAGGGAATCGCTGAAAAACTGTTTTTT	CASWTQGIAEKLFF
-	TRBV18	-	TRBJ1-2	TGTGCCAGCTCACCACGGACAGCCTATGACTCCGGCTACACCTTC	CASSPRTAYDSGYTF
TRBD2	TRBV4-1	-	TRBJ2-1	TGCGCCAGCAGCCACCACCCAAAAGCGGGGGGGTCCTACAATGAGCAGTTCTTC	CASSHHPKAGGSYNEQFF
TRBD1	TRBV9	once	TRBJ2-1	TGTGCCAGCAGCGACGCAGGGGGCTTAAATGAGCAGTTCTTC	CASSDAGGLNEQFF
TRBD1	TRBV5-5	once	TRBJ2-1	TGTGCCAGCAGCTTTGGACAGGGAGGCTACAATGAGCAGTTCTTC	CASSFGQGGYNEQFF
-	TRBV30	-	TRBJ1-5	TGTGCCTGGAGTACCCCCTCGCAGGGCAATCAGCCCCAGCATTTT	CAWSTPSQGNQPQHF
-	TRBV25-1	-	TRBJ1-2	TGTGCCAGCACGGGGGGCTACACCTTC	CASTGGYTF
-	TRBV5-4	-	TRBJ2-7	TGTGCCAGCAGCTTGGCAGGCAGGGGTCCCTACGAGCAGTACTTC	CASSLAGRGPYEQYF
-	TRBV7-2	-	TRBJ1-1	TGTGCCAGCAGCTACCGGACAGCGAAGAACACTGAAGCTTTCTTT	CASSYRTAKNTEAFF
TRBD1	TRBV28	-	TRBJ1-1	TGTGCCAGCAGTTTGTTGGGACAGGAAGCTTTCTTT	CASSLLGQEAFF
TRBD2	TRBV29-1	-	TRBJ2-2	TGCAGCGCCGGGGACAATGGTCTAGCGGGGTACACCGGGGAGCTGTTTTTT	CSAGDNGLAGYTGELFF
TRBD2	TRBV6-6	-	TRBJ2-3	TGTGCCAGCAGTCGGTTCGGGACTAGCGGGCCCGGGGGAACGCAGTATTTT	CASSRFGTSGPGGTQYF
TRBD1	TRBV3-1/TRBV3-2	once	TRBJ1-2	TGTGCCAGCCGCGACAGGGGTTATGGCTACACCTTC	CASRDRGYGYTF
-	TRBV19	-	TRBJ2-3	TGTGCCAGTAGTATTTCAGCGACTGGGAGCACAGATACGCAGTATTTT	CASSISATGSTDTQYF
-	TRBV3-1/TRBV3-2	-	TRBJ1-2	TGTGCCAGCAGCCAAGCCCACACGCCAGGGGTGGGCTACACCTTC	CASSQAHTPGVGYTF
-	TRBV6-4	-	TRBJ1-6	TGTGCCAGCAGTTCGGAGGGTAATTCACCCCTCCACTTT	CASSSEGNSPLHF
-	TRBV5-4	few	TRBJ2-2	TGTGCCAGCAGCGTAAACACCGGGGAGCTGTTTTTT	CASSVNTGELFF
TRBD2	TRBV9	-	TRBJ2-1	TGTGCCAGCACCTCAACGGCGGGGACTAGCGGAATTAATGAGCAGTTCTTC	CASTSTAGTSGINEQFF
TRBD1	TRBV6-7	-	TRBJ1-2	TGTGCCAGGCGACAGGGAAATGGCTACACCTTC	CARRQGNGYTF
TRBD2	TRBV6-2/TRBV6-3	-	TRBJ2-7	TGTGCCAGCACCCCCGGGGTAGCGGGGGCAGGTGAGCAGTACTTC	CASTPGVAGAGEQYF
-	TRBV6-6	-	TRBJ2-1	TGTGCCAGCAGTCCCCCGGCGGTTTACAATGAGCAGTTCTTC	CASSPPAVYNEQFF
-	TRBV5-1	-	TRBJ1-4	TGCGCCAGCAGCCCGACAGAAAGAAATGAAAAACTGTTTTTT	CASSPTERNEKLFF
-	TRBV7-2	-	TRBJ2-5	TGTGCCAGCAGCTTATCCAGGGGACAAGAGACCCAGTACTTC	CASSLSRGQETQYF
-	TRBV28	-	TRBJ1-4	TGTGCCAGCAGCCGCCCGGGAAGGAGTGGTAATGAAAAACTGTTTTTT	CASSRPGRSGNEKLFF
TRBD1	TRBV28	-	TRBJ1-6	TGTGCCGGGAAGAGCGGGACAGGGAATTCACCCCTCCACTTT	CAGKSGTGNSPLHF
-	TRBV18	-	TRBJ2-7	TGTGCCAGCTCACCACTTTTTCAGGGAGGAGCCTACGAGCAGTACTTC	CASSPLFQGGAYEQYF
-	TRBV7-8	-	TRBJ2-7	TGTGCCAGCAGCGCTAGACTATCTGACTCCTACGAGCAGTACTTC	CASSARLSDSYEQYF
-	TRBV28	-	TRBJ2-6	TGTGCCAGCAGATCAGCCGGGGGGGCCAACGTCCTGACTTTC	CASRSAGGANVLTF
TRBD1	TRBV7-6	-	TRBJ1-1	TGTGCCAGCAGCTTAGTAGTTAGGGACAGGGGCCTACCCACTGAAGCTTTCTTT	CASSLVVRDRGLPTEAFF